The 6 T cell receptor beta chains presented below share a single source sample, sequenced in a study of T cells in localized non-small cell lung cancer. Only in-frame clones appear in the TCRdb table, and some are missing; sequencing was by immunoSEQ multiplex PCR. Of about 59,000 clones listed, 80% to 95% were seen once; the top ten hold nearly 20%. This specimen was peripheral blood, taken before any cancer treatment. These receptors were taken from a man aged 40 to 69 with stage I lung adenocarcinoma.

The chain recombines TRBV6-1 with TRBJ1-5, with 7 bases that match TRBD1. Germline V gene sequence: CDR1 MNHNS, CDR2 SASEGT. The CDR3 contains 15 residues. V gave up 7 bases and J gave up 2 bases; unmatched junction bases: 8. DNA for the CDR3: TGTGCCAGCAACCCAAGAACAGGGGGCAATCAGCCCCAGCATTTT. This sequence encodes CASNPRTGGNQPQHF.

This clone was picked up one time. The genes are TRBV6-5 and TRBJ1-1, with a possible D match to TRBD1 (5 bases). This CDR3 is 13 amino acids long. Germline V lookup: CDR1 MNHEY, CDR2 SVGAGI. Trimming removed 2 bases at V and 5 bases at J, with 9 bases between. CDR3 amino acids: CASSYGARTEAFF. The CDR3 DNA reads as TGTGCCAGCAGTTACGGGGCCAGGACTGAAGCTTTCTTT.

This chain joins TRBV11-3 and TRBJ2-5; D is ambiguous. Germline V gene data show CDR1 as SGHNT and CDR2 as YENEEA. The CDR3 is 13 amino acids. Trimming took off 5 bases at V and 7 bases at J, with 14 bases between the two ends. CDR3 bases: TGTGCCAGCAGCGGAGCGCCTCGGCGGACCCAGTACTTC. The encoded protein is CASSGAPRRTQYF.

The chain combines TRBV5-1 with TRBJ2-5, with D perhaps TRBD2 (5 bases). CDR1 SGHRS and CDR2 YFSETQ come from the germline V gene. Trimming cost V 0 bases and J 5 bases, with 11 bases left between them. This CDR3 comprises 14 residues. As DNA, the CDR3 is TGCGCCAGCAGCTTGGAAGAGGGCGGGGAGACCCAGTACTTC. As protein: CASSLEEGGETQYF. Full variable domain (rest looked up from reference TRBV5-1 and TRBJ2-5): KAGVTQTPRYLIKTRGQQVTLSCSPISGHRSVSWYQQTPGQGLQFLFEYFSETQRNKGNFPGRFSGRQFSNSRSEMNVSTLELGDSALYLCASSLEEGGETQYFGPGTRLLVL.

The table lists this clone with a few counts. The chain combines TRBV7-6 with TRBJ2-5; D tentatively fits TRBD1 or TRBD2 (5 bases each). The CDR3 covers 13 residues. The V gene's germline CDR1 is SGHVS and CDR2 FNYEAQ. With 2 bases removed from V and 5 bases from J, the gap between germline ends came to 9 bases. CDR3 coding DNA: TGTGCCAGCAGCTTATCGGGACGGGAGACCCAGTACTTC. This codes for CASSLSGRETQYF.

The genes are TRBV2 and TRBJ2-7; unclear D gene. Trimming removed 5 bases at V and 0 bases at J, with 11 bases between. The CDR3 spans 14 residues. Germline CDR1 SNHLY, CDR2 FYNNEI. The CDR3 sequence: CASSPSTASYEQYF. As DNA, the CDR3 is TGTGCCAGCAGTCCCTCGACCGCCTCCTACGAGCAGTACTTC.